The rows below give T cell receptor beta chains drawn from one sample of a study of T-cell reconstitution after alpha-beta-depleted transplantation in children. TCRdb re-called the PCR reads with MiXCR, one entry per CDR3 protein. The table shows about 500,000 distinct CDR3 sequences, with approximately 10% occurring only once. The specimen was PBMCs, mostly from graft donor cells, collected 180 days after TCRalphabeta/CD19-depleted stem cell transplant. The receptors were gathered from a female patient between 2 and 15 years old who had a stem cell transplant for aplastic anemia, so the T cells may come from the graft donor. The CDR3 runs from the conserved cysteine through the conserved F or W. Each record gives: clone size, V gene, D gene, J gene, CDR3 DNA, CDR3 protein. D genes are given only for firm matches. Expanded clones get a size class; other rows say once, few or many, or leave the size out.

>few|TRBV5-1|TRBD1|TRBJ1-1
TGCGCCAGCAGCTACGCGTTACCCGGACAGGCTCTCGTGCGAACTGAAGCTTTCTTT
CASSYALPGQALVRTEAFF
>few|TRBV9|TRBD2|TRBJ2-5
TGTGCCAGCAGCGTAGGACTAGCGGGAGTGGAGACCCAGTACTTC
CASSVGLAGVETQYF
>few|TRBV28|-|TRBJ2-1
TGTGCCAGCAGTTTGAGGGGTTCGGACAATGAGCAGTTCTTC
CASSLRGSDNEQFF
>-|TRBV5-1|-|TRBJ2-1
TGCGCCAGCAGCCCCCTCGGCTGGGGCTCCAATGAGCAGTTCTTC
CASSPLGWGSNEQFF
>few|TRBV5-1|TRBD2|TRBJ2-1
TGCGCCAGCAGCAAAGGACTAGCGGGCGGAAATGAGCAGTTCTTC
CASSKGLAGGNEQFF
>few|TRBV6-2/TRBV6-3|-|TRBJ2-5
TGTGCCAGCAGCGGGGCGGGTATAAACCAAGAGACCCAGTACTTC
CASSGAGINQETQYF
>-|TRBV6-5|-|TRBJ1-1
TGTGCCAGCAGTTACTACCAATCCTGGGGCGTTGAAGCTTTCTTT
CASSYYQSWGVEAFF
>many|TRBV4-3|-|TRBJ2-1
TGCGCCAGCAGCCGGTCACAGGGAACATCCTACAATGAGCAGTTCTTC
CASSRSQGTSYNEQFF
>few|TRBV12-3/TRBV12-4|TRBD2|TRBJ2-1
TGTGCCAGCAGCAATAGCGGGAGGGTCAATGAGCAGTTCTTC
CASSNSGRVNEQFF
>-|TRBV29-1|-|TRBJ1-2
TGCAGCGTTGCTGGGGGGGGTTACTATGGCTACACCTTC
CSVAGGGYYGYTF
>few|TRBV29-1|-|TRBJ1-4
TGCAGCGTTGAACTTGCGGGGGGCGCAACTAATGAAAAACTGTTTTTT
CSVELAGGATNEKLFF
>few|TRBV4-3|-|TRBJ1-3
TGCGCCAGCAGCCCCCGGGTCCTCTCTGGAAACACCATATATTTT
CASSPRVLSGNTIYF
>many|TRBV5-1|-|TRBJ1-5
TGCGCCAGCAGCTTGGCCGGGGAGGCGAATCAGCCCCAGCATTTT
CASSLAGEANQPQHF
>-|TRBV10-3|TRBD1|TRBJ2-7
TGTGCCATCAGTGCGACAGGGGGCTACGAGCAGTACTTC
CAISATGGYEQYF
>-|TRBV9|-|TRBJ1-2
TGTGCCAGCAGCGTAGAAGATGACTATGGCTACACCTTC
CASSVEDDYGYTF
>-|TRBV7-9|TRBD2|TRBJ2-1
TGTGCCAGCAGCTTTGAGCGGGAGTTTTACAATGAGCAGTTCTTC
CASSFEREFYNEQFF
>-|TRBV4-3|TRBD1|TRBJ2-6
TGCGCCAGCAGTAGAGGACAGGGGGGCTTCTCTGGGGCCAACGTCCTGACTTTC
CASSRGQGGFSGANVLTF
>few|TRBV29-1|-|TRBJ1-6
-
CSDPYSCGSSYNSPLHF
>few|TRBV12-3/TRBV12-4|TRBD1|TRBJ1-2
TGTGCCAGCAGTTTAACCGCCTGGGACAGGGTCGATGGCTACACCTTC
CASSLTAWDRVDGYTF
>few|TRBV6-2/TRBV6-3|TRBD1|TRBJ2-2
TGTGCCAGCAGTTCCCGGACAGGGGACTCCGGGGAGCTGTTTTTT
CASSSRTGDSGELFF
>few|TRBV7-2|-|TRBJ2-3
TGTGCCAGCAGCTCGAGGAGCGGGCACTTGAGGGATACGCAGTATTTT
CASSSRSGHLRDTQYF
>few|TRBV5-5|TRBD1|TRBJ1-4
TGTGCCAGCAGCTCTAGGGGGCATGGTAATGAAAAACTGTTTTTT
CASSSRGHGNEKLFF
>few|TRBV20-1|TRBD1|TRBJ1-5
TGCAGTGCTAGAGTTTGGGACAGAGTGGGCCAGCCCCAGCATTTT
CSARVWDRVGQPQHF
>few|TRBV12-3/TRBV12-4|-|TRBJ1-5
TGTGCCAGCAGCGTCCTCAGGGAGTCCAATCAGCCCCAGCATTTT
CASSVLRESNQPQHF
>few|TRBV6-5|-|TRBJ2-2
TGTGCCAGCAGTTACGGGGGCCTCGGCGGGGAGCTGTTTTTT
CASSYGGLGGELFF
>many|TRBV29-1|-|TRBJ2-5
TGCAGCGTGGGCACGGGGCGGGAGACCCAGTACTTC
CSVGTGRETQYF
>many|TRBV5-6|TRBD1|TRBJ2-1
TGTGCCAGCAGCCCACGACAGGGGGTAATGTCCTACAATGAGCAGTTCTTC
CASSPRQGVMSYNEQFF
>many|TRBV20-1|TRBD2|TRBJ2-5
TGCAGTGCTGGGACTAGCAAGGCGGAGACCCAGTACTTC
CSAGTSKAETQYF
>few|TRBV20-1|-|TRBJ2-5
TGCAGTGCCACTAGGGGAGAGACCCAGTACTTC
CSATRGETQYF
>-|TRBV7-2|-|TRBJ2-6
TGTGCCAGCAGCTTTGGCGGAGGAAACTCTGGGGCCAACGTCCTGACTTTC
CASSFGGGNSGANVLTF
>few|TRBV4-3|-|TRBJ2-3
TGCGCCAGCAGCCGAAAGGTGCCCCCGGATACGCAGTATTTT
CASSRKVPPDTQYF
>-|TRBV3-1|-|TRBJ2-3
TGTGCCAGCAGCCAAGCGTCACTAACGATCCTCGATACGCAGTATTTT
CASSQASLTILDTQYF
>-|TRBV5-1|TRBD2|TRBJ2-7
TGCGCCAGCAGCTTCCAGCGGGAGGGCTACGAGCAGTACTTC
CASSFQREGYEQYF
>many|TRBV27|-|TRBJ2-7
TGTGCCAGCAGTGTCCCCTACGAGCAGTACTTC
CASSVPYEQYF
>many|TRBV7-7|-|TRBJ2-1
TGTGCCAGCAGCCCGGACGGCCTCAAGGGCAATGAGCAGTTCTTC
CASSPDGLKGNEQFF
>-|TRBV11-2|TRBD1|TRBJ2-7
TGTGCCAGCAGCCCCGACAGGGACGGGTCCTACGAGCAGTACTTC
CASSPDRDGSYEQYF
>few|TRBV12-5|-|TRBJ2-1
TGTGCTAGTGGTTTGGGACTTCACAATGAGCAGTTCTTC
CASGLGLHNEQFF
>many|TRBV5-1|-|TRBJ2-5
TGCGCCAGCAGCATAGCCCCACAAGAGACCCAGTACTTC
CASSIAPQETQYF
>-|TRBV7-2|-|TRBJ1-6
TGTGCCAGCAGCTTAGTGGGGATGATCAATTCACCCCTCCACTTT
CASSLVGMINSPLHF
>few|TRBV6-2/TRBV6-3|-|TRBJ2-1
TGTGCCAGCGTATCTAGGATGACCAATGAGCAGTTCTTC
CASVSRMTNEQFF
>few|TRBV12-3/TRBV12-4|-|TRBJ2-3
TGTGCCAGCAGTTTGCGTAGCGGAGAGGATACGCAGTATTTT
CASSLRSGEDTQYF
>-|TRBV7-3|TRBD1|TRBJ2-1
TGTGCCAGCAGCAAGGGGACAGGGAAGAATGAGCAGTTCTTC
CASSKGTGKNEQFF
>-|TRBV27|TRBD1|TRBJ2-2
TGTGCCAGCAGTCTCTCACAGGGGGCGGTCGGGGAGCTGTTTTTT
CASSLSQGAVGELFF
>-|TRBV6-2/TRBV6-3|-|TRBJ2-1
TGTGCCAGCAGTTACAGGCGCCAGTCATACAATGAGCAGTTCTTC
CASSYRRQSYNEQFF